This T cell receptor beta chain was profiled in a study of regulatory T cells in long-lasting Graves disease. Study-level points and caveats: Segments TRBV28, TRBJ1-2 and TRBJ2-5 showed preferential usage in persistent disease. Accuracy was perhaps lowered by the small sample size. Fewer public clonotypes were shared by new patients (roughly 970) than by persistent patients (2,741).

This CDR3 has 14 residues. In germline, CDR1 is MGHRA, CDR2 YSYEKL. There are a few counts of this clonotype. As yet, its antigen is unknown. Relative to the germline gene, one junction end is altered; a read error may explain this. This sample's time point: newly diagnosed GD, antithyroid drugs for less than 3 months. After RNA was extracted from PBMCs, the TCR library was made from it. Researchers made TCR beta libraries by using iRepertoire HTBI primers and running Arm-PCR on CDR3 regions. TCRdb analysed the multiplex PCR reads with MiXCR anew, one entry per CDR3 protein. The data contain 350,000 to 400,000 distinct CDR3 sequences, 15% to 20% of them singletons. The sample was also reused in another study, on T cells in Graves' hyperthyroidism and ophthalmopathy. That report notes: The primer set for the first-round RT-PCR of the TCR CDR3 was HTBI.

The starting material was peripheral blood mononuclear cells (PBMCs), obtained at new diagnosis, from a patient treated with antithyroid drugs. The gene calls are TRBV4-1 and TRBJ1-2; D may be TRBD1 (5 bases). This sequence originates from a woman between 18 and 29 years old with Graves disease. The CDR3 is CASSFPGTRQPFNF. The CDR3 DNA reads TGCGCCAGCAGCTTTCCCGGGACCCGGCAACCATTTAACTTC.